The 29 T cell receptor beta chains below were found in one sample sequenced in a study of OX40 agonist ivuxolimab in advanced cancers. This table comes from immunoSEQ multiplex PCR, and its TCRdb copy is limited to in-frame clones, with some not included. The sample holds around 95,000 clones, 89% seen once. Specimen: CD4+ or CD8+ T cells sorted from blood, collected in a trial of the OX40 agonist ivuxolimab. The receptors were sampled from an adult with an advanced solid tumor such as melanoma, head and neck, liver or kidney cancer.

This clone has just one count. The rearrangement uses TRBV7-3 and TRBJ2-1, with D hard to call. The V end lost 5 bases, the J end lost 10 bases, and 9 bases lay between the germline ends. This CDR3 is 11 amino acids long. The germline V gene has CDR1 SGHTA and CDR2 FQGTGA. The CDR3 loop is CASSLAGEQFF. As DNA, the CDR3 is TGTGCCAGCAGCCTGGCCGGGGAGCAGTTCTTC.

This clone was observed a handful of times. The CDR3 coding sequence is TGCAGTGCTAGAAGGTCCAGTCCAGCTTTCTTT. This translates into CSARRSSPAFF. The chain has TRBV20-1 and TRBJ1-1; D remains unclear. Trimming removed 2 bases from V and 10 bases from J, with 11 bases in between. Per germline, CDR1 DFQATT and CDR2 SNEGSKA (reference sequence). The length of the CDR3 is 11 residues.

This clone was detected only a few times. The CDR3 region is CSVARVQYNEQFF. The CDR3 nucleotides read TGCAGCGTTGCCAGAGTACAGTACAATGAGCAGTTCTTC. The chain carries TRBV29-1 and TRBJ2-1; D call uncertain. Trimming removed 4 bases at V and 4 bases at J, with 11 bases between. In germline, CDR1 is SQVTM, CDR2 ANQGSEA. This CDR3 comprises 13 residues.

The chain uses TRBV6-5 and TRBJ1-1; the D gene is possibly TRBD1 (5 bases). With 5 bases removed from V and 5 bases from J, the gap between germline ends came to 18 bases. The CDR3 is made up of 15 amino acids. Germline values: CDR1 MNHEY, CDR2 SVGAGI. CDR3 loop: CASSPSGGLRTEAFF. For the CDR3, the DNA is TGTGCCAGCAGTCCGAGTGGGGGATTAAGGACTGAAGCTTTCTTT.

The V gene is TRBV5-1, the J gene TRBJ2-3; D is unclear. Germline V gene sequence: CDR1 SGHRS, CDR2 YFSETQ. V gave up 7 bases and J gave up 6 bases, with 15 bases separating them. The CDR3 loop spans 13 amino acids. The CDR3 loop is CASSLRDPDTQYF. CDR3 in DNA: TGCGCCAGCTCCCTGCGAGACCCGGATACGCAGTATTTT.

The chain is built from TRBV10-1 and TRBJ1-4; perhaps TRBD1 as D (5 bases). Germline CDR1 and CDR2: WNHNN and SYGVQD (reference sequence). The CDR3 covers 13 residues. Trimming left V 4 bases short and J 10 bases short, with 13 bases between. CDR3 loop: CASSAGLYGKLFF. In DNA form, the CDR3 reads TGCGCCAGCAGTGCAGGGTTATACGGAAAACTGTTTTTT.

The rearrangement uses TRBV30 and TRBJ1-1, with 8 positions matching TRBD1. V shed 7 bases and J 5 bases; nucleotides not matched to a gene: 9. Germline V gives CDR1 GTSNPN, CDR2 SVGIG (reference sequence). This CDR3 spans 13 amino acids. CDR3 residues: CASRGQGGTEAFF. For the CDR3, the DNA is TGTGCCTCCAGAGGACAGGGCGGGACTGAAGCTTTCTTT.

The chain carries TRBV19 and TRBJ1-1; D might be TRBD1 (5 bases). V lost 0 bases, J lost 11 bases, and 19 bases lay in between. The length of the CDR3 is 15 residues. Per germline, CDR1 LNHDA and CDR2 SQIVND (reference sequence). CDR3 region: CASSIDRLGRGGAFF. CDR3 DNA: TGTGCCAGTAGTATAGATCGGCTTGGAAGGGGCGGGGCTTTCTTT.

The table lists this clone with a few counts. The V and J genes are TRBV10-2 and TRBJ1-1; D is ambiguous. In germline, CDR1 is WSHSY, CDR2 SAAADI. This CDR3 is built from 13 residues. V was clipped by 8 bases and J by 1 base, with 11 bases between them. CDR3 protein: CASEGWGNTEAFF. CDR3 coding DNA: TGCGCCAGCGAGGGATGGGGGAACACTGAAGCTTTCTTT.

J is TRBJ2-1 and V is TRBV6-5; 8 nucleotides agree with TRBD1. Per germline, CDR1 MNHEY and CDR2 SVGAGI. Trimming at V came to 2 bases and at J to 5 bases, leaving 5 bases not matched to a gene. CDR3 size: 15 residues. The CDR3 reads CASSYRDRQNNEQFF. Here the CDR3 DNA reads TGTGCCAGCAGTTACCGGGACAGGCAAAACAATGAGCAGTTCTTC.

The rearrangement joins TRBV29-1 to TRBJ1-2, with D perhaps matching TRBD1 (5 bases). V dropped 1 base and J dropped 4 bases, with 7 bases sitting between them. The CDR3 has 12 amino acids. Germline-derived CDR1 and CDR2 are SQVTM and ANQGSEA. The CDR3 region is CSVEGGVYGYTF. The CDR3 DNA is TGCAGCGTTGAAGGGGGGGTCTATGGCTACACCTTC.

About this clone itself: In the same sample, other DNA sequences code for this CDR3. The genes are TRBV6-5 and TRBJ1-5; D gene ambiguous. Trimming pared 2 bases from V and 1 base from J, leaving 6 bases between. CDR1 MNHEY and CDR2 SVGAGI come from the germline V gene. This CDR3 has 14 residues. The CDR3 reads CASSYRGSNQPQHF. CDR3 nucleotide sequence: TGTGCCAGCAGTTACCGGGGAAGCAATCAGCCCCAGCATTTT.

The chain uses TRBV4-3 and TRBJ1-2, with D possibly matching TRBD1 (6 bases). With 4 bases removed from V and 4 bases from J, the gap between germline ends came to 10 bases. The CDR3 is made up of 13 amino acids. Germline loops: CDR1 LGHNA, CDR2 YSLEER. CDR3 amino acids: CASSPTTGYGYTF. CDR3 DNA: TGCGCCAGCAGCCCCACGACAGGCTATGGCTACACCTTC.

This chain links TRBV6-5 with TRBJ1-2; 7 nucleotides line up with TRBD1. Per the germline V gene, CDR1 is MNHEY and CDR2 is SVGAGI. V shed 6 bases, J shed 7 bases, and the junction held 5 bases outside the gene matches. CDR3 length: 12 residues. CDR3 in amino acids: CASRTGSAGYTF. The CDR3 coding sequence is TGTGCCAGCAGGACAGGGAGCGCTGGCTACACCTTC.

The rearrangement links TRBV6-1 to TRBJ2-4; D not resolved. CDR3 length equals 13 residues. Germline V gene lookup returns CDR1 MNHNS and CDR2 SASEGT. The ends were cut back, 3 bases at V and 0 bases at J, with 3 bases in the middle. CDR3 residues: CASSDRAKNIQYF. Here the CDR3 DNA reads TGTGCCAGCAGTGACAGAGCCAAAAACATTCAGTACTTC.

Of note for this clone: This same CDR3 is encoded by further DNA sequences in the sample. The chain couples TRBV5-6 to TRBJ1-2; 8 bases line up with TRBD1. The junction had 12 bases not matched to a gene; V was cut back by 4 bases and J by 4 bases. The CDR3 spans 16 residues. Per germline, CDR1 SGHDT and CDR2 YYEEEE. Here the CDR3 DNA reads TGTGCCAGCAGCCCCCGGACAGGGAGGGTCGCCTATGGCTACACCTTC. This sequence encodes CASSPRTGRVAYGYTF.

This chain connects TRBV9 to TRBJ1-5; D is undetermined. The germline V gene has CDR1 SGDLS and CDR2 YYNGEE. The CDR3 has 13 residues. Trimming shortened V by 2 bases and J by 4 bases, and 7 bases separated the two germline ends. The CDR3 DNA reads as TGTGCCAGCAGCGTGGCGGGGAATCAGCCCCAGCATTTT. It yields the protein CASSVAGNQPQHF.

The chain recombines TRBV4-2 with TRBJ1-2; D is possibly TRBD1 (6 bases). Between the trimmed V and J ends, which lost 1 base and 0 bases, there was a span of 15 bases. The CDR3 totals 17 residues. The germline V gene has CDR1 LGHNA and CDR2 YNFKEQ. As DNA, the CDR3 is TGTGCCAGCAGCCAAGTTTCCAGGGGTCGGTCTAACTATGGCTACACCTTC. Amino acids: CASSQVSRGRSNYGYTF.

The V call is TRBV29-1, the J call TRBJ2-5; D is perhaps TRBD1 (5 bases). Germline V gene data show CDR1 as SQVTM and CDR2 as ANQGSEA. This CDR3 contains 13 residues. V was trimmed by 2 bases and J by 5 bases, leaving 12 bases between them. CDR3 DNA sequence: TGCAGCGTTGAACGGCGCCAGGGTGAGACCCAGTACTTC. Protein product: CSVERRQGETQYF.

The CDR3 reads CASRVGQGPTDTQYF. The CDR3, as DNA: TGTGCCAGCAGGGTGGGACAGGGTCCCACAGATACGCAGTATTTT. V usage is TRBV6-1 and J usage is TRBJ2-3; 9 positions match TRBD1. Germline V gene data show CDR1 as MNHNS and CDR2 as SASEGT. V shed 6 bases, J shed 2 bases, and the junction held 6 bases outside the gene matches. This CDR3 contains 15 residues.

The rearrangement uses TRBV29-1 and TRBJ1-5, with D hard to call. The CDR3 is 13 residues long. Germline lookup yields CDR1 SQVTM and CDR2 ANQGSEA. Trimming removed 4 bases at V and 7 bases at J, with 14 bases between. The CDR3 nucleotides are TGCAGCGTTGCCCATTTGGCAGGACAGCCCCAGCATTTT. It specifies CSVAHLAGQPQHF.

The count of this clone is one. The J gene is TRBJ2-3, the V gene TRBV6-5; weak D call: TRBD2 (5 bases). Germline CDR1 reads MNHEY; CDR2 reads SVGAGI. There are 12 residues in the CDR3. The V and J ends lost 5 bases and 5 bases respectively, with 8 bases between them. The CDR3 sequence: CASSAEGDTQYF. CDR3 in DNA: TGTGCCAGCAGTGCCGAGGGAGATACGCAGTATTTT.

J is TRBJ2-5 and V is TRBV5-1; 8 nucleotides align to TRBD1. V shed 1 base, J shed 1 base, and the junction held 3 bases outside the gene matches. This CDR3 is 15 amino acids long. CDR1 SGHRS and CDR2 YFSETQ come from the germline V gene. CDR3 amino acids: CASSLYQGAQETQYF. The CDR3 DNA sequence: TGCGCCAGCAGCTTGTATCAGGGGGCCCAAGAGACCCAGTACTTC.

J is TRBJ2-7 and V is TRBV27; 7 bases align to TRBD2. The CDR3 is 16 residues long. The V gene's germline CDR1 is MNHEY and CDR2 SMNVEV (reference sequence). V lost 2 bases to trimming and J lost 3 bases; unmatched junction nucleotides: 10. The CDR3 DNA is TGTGCCAGCAGTTTAAGGACGGGCGGGAGAGACTACGAGCAGTACTTC. This codes for CASSLRTGGRDYEQYF.

The rearrangement uses TRBV5-1 and TRBJ2-6, with 10 bases identical to TRBD1. There are 15 residues in the CDR3. CDR1 and CDR2 from the germline V gene are SGHRS and YFSETQ. Germline trimming cut 7 bases from V and 3 bases from J; bases unmatched to any gene: 4. CDR3 sequence reads: CASWGQGSGANVLTF. CDR3 DNA sequence: TGCGCCAGCTGGGGACAGGGGAGTGGGGCCAACGTCCTGACTTTC.

The chain joins TRBV11-3 to TRBJ1-1; 10 bases fit TRBD1. CDR1 and CDR2 from the germline V gene are SGHNT and YENEEA. The length of the CDR3 is 13 residues. Unmatched junction bases numbered 3, after V lost 5 bases and J lost 6 bases. CDR3 region: CASSPGTGAEAFF. CDR3 in DNA: TGTGCCAGCAGCCCCGGGACAGGGGCTGAAGCTTTCTTT.

This clone was seen just once. The chain links TRBV5-4 to TRBJ1-4, with D possibly TRBD1 on 5 matching bases. Germline CDR1 is SGHNT and CDR2 is YYREEE (reference sequence). V shed 0 bases and J shed 0 bases, with 6 bases lying between them. The CDR3 is made up of 15 amino acids. For the CDR3, the DNA is TGTGCCAGCAGCTTGGGGGGGACAACTAATGAAAAACTGTTTTTT. This sequence encodes CASSLGGTTNEKLFF.

Of note for this clone: This CDR3 is also generated by other DNA sequences in the sample. The V gene is TRBV11-3, the J gene TRBJ2-2; D not resolved. Germline CDR1 and CDR2: SGHNT and YENEEA. This CDR3 region has 13 residues. V lost 1 base to trimming and J lost 3 bases, with 3 bases between them. The CDR3 nucleotides are TGTGCCAGCAGCTTAGTGTACACCGGGGAGCTGTTTTTT. As protein: CASSLVYTGELFF.

The chain recombines TRBV7-9 with TRBJ2-1; TRBD2 agrees at 14 bases. There are 15 residues in the CDR3. The trim removed 3 bases at V and 7 bases at J, leaving 2 bases unmatched. Germline CDR1 reads SEHNR; CDR2 reads FQNEAQ (reference sequence). CDR3 in amino acids: CASSFRLAGGNEQFF. CDR3 sequence (DNA): TGTGCCAGCAGCTTCAGACTAGCGGGGGGGAATGAGCAGTTCTTC.